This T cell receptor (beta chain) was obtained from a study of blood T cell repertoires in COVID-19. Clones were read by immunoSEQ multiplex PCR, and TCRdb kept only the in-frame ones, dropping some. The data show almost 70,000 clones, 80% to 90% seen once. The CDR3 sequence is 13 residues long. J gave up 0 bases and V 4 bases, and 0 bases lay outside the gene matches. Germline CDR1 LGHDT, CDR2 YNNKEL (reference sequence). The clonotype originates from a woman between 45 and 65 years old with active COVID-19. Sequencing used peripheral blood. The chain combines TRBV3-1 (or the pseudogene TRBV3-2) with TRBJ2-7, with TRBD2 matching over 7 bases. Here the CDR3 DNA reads TGTGCCAGCAGCCGCGGGAGCTCCTACGAGCAGTACTTC. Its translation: CASSRGSSYEQYF.